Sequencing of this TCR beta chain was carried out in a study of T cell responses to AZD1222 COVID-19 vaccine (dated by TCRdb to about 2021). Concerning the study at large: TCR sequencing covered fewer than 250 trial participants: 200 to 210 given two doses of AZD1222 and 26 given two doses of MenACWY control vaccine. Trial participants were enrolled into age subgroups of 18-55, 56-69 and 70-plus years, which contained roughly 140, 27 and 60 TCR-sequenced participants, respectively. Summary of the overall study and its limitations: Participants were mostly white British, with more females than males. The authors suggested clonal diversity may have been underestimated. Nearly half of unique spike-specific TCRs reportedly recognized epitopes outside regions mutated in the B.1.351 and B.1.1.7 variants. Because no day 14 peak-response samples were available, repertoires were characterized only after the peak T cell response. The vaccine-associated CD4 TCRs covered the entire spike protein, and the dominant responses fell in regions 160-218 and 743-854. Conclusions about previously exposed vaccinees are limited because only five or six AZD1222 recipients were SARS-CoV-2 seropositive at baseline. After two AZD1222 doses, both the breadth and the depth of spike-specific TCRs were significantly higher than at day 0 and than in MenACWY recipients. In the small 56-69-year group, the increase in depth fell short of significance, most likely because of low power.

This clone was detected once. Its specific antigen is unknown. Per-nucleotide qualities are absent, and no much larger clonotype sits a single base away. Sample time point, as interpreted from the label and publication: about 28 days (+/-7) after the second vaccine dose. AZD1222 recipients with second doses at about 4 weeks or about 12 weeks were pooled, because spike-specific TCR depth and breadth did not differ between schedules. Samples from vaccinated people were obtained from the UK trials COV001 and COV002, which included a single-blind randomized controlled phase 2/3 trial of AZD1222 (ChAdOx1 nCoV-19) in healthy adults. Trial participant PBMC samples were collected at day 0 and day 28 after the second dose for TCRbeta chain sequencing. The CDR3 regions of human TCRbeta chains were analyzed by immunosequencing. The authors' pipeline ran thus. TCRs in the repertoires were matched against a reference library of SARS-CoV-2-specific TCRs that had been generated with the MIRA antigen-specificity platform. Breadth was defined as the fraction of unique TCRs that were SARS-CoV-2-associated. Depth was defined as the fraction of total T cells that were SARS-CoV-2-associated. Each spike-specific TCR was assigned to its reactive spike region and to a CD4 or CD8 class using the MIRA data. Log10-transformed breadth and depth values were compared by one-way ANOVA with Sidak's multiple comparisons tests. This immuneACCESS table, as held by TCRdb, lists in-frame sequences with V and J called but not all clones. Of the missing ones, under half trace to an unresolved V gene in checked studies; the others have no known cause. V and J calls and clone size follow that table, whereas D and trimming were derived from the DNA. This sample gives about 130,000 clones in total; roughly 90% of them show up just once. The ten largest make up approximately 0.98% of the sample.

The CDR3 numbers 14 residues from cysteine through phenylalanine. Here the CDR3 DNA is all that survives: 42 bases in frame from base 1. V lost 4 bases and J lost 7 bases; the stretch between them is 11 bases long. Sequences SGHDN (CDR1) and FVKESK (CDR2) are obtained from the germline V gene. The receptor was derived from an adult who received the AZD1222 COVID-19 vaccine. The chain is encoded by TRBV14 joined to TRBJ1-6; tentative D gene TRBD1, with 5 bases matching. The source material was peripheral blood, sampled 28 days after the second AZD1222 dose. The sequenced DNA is TGTGCCAGCAGCCTTCGAGGGGCAAATTCACCCCTCCACTTT. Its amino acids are CASSLRGANSPLHF.